The 26 T cell receptor beta chains below were found in one sample sequenced in a study of shared clonotypes between healthy human individuals. Cells designated naive CD8 were CD45RO-negative and were positively selected for CCR7, with terminally differentiated effector memory CD45RA+ cells excluded. Only in-frame clones appear in the TCRdb table, and some are missing; sequencing was by immunoSEQ multiplex PCR. Among about 2.1 million clones listed, 85% to 95% were seen once. Material for sequencing was naive CD8+ T cells from PBMCs. The origin of the receptors is a man aged 18 to 30 in good health. Some clones in this sample may be carry-over from other donors' samples.

Comments on this clone: No DNA is shown, since the ends of the CDR3 on it are uncertain; the CDR3 is the one TCRdb lists. The rearrangement uses TRBV27 and TRBJ2-1; the table's D gene call, TRBD1, was not cross checked with the DNA. Germline lookup yields CDR1 MNHEY and CDR2 SMNVEV (reference sequence). Termini included, the CDR3 measures 17 amino acids. The CDR3 reads CASSSSDRASSYNEQFF.

This chain uses TRBV11-2 with TRBJ1-1, with D uncertain. V dropped 1 base and J dropped 1 base, with 7 bases sitting between them. Germline V gives CDR1 SGHAT, CDR2 FQNNGV. The CDR3 runs 14 residues. CDR3 loop: CASSLVARNTEAFF. CDR3 nucleotides: TGTGCCAGCAGCTTAGTAGCGCGGAACACTGAAGCTTTCTTT. The full variable domain, rest sourced from reference TRBV11-2 and TRBJ1-1, is EAGVAQSPRYKIIEKRQSVAFWCNPISGHATLYWYQQILGQGPKLLIQFQNNGVVDDSQLPKDRFSAERLKGVDSTLKIQPAKLEDSAVYLCASSLVARNTEAFFGQGTRLTVV.

This chain uses TRBV9 with TRBJ2-1; the D gene is possibly TRBD2 (6 bases). This CDR3 contains 16 residues. Trimming pared 0 bases from V and 2 bases from J, leaving 12 bases between. Germline V lookup: CDR1 SGDLS, CDR2 YYNGEE. The CDR3 DNA reads as TGTGCCAGCAGCGTAGCTAGCGCATACACCTACAATGAGCAGTTCTTC. It specifies CASSVASAYTYNEQFF.

This clone was observed a few times. The CDR3 here is CASRPDSQTQYF. The CDR3 nucleotides are TGTGCCAGCAGACCGGACAGCCAGACCCAGTACTTC. This chain joins TRBV7-9 and TRBJ2-5, with D possibly being TRBD1 (6 bases). CDR1 is SEHNR and CDR2 is FQNEAQ in the germline V gene (reference sequence). The CDR3 loop spans 12 amino acids. V was clipped by 6 bases and J by 6 bases, with 11 bases between them.

This sequence joins TRBV4-2 and TRBJ2-1, with D tentatively TRBD2 (6 bases). Germline V gene data show CDR1 as LGHNA and CDR2 as YNFKEQ. This CDR3 region has 16 residues. V lost 1 base and J lost 0, with 10 bases in between. The CDR3 DNA follows: TGTGCCAGCAGCCAAGCTAGCGTCGACTCCTACAATGAGCAGTTCTTC. This gives the protein CASSQASVDSYNEQFF.

This chain uses TRBV5-1 with TRBJ1-1; maybe TRBD1 (5 bases). This CDR3 is built from 14 residues. Per the germline V gene, CDR1 is SGHRS and CDR2 is YFSETQ. Trimming took 5 bases from V and 7 from J, leaving 18 bases between them. CDR3 region: CASSFGTLIDEAFF. The CDR3 DNA is TGCGCCAGCAGTTTCGGGACCCTCATAGATGAAGCTTTCTTT.

Worth noting for this clone: The same CDR3 arises from other DNA sequences in this sample as well. J is TRBJ2-7 and V is TRBV27; no reliable D call. The V and J ends lost 2 bases and 1 base respectively, with 6 bases between them. The germline gives CDR1 MNHEY, CDR2 SMNVEV (reference sequence). This CDR3 has 13 residues. CDR3 protein: CASSLSRSYEQYF. The CDR3 bases are TGTGCCAGCAGTTTAAGCCGGTCCTACGAGCAGTACTTC.

The J gene is TRBJ2-5, the V gene TRBV28, with 8 bases that match TRBD2. CDR3 length: 12 amino acids. CDR1 is MDHEN, CDR2 SYDVKM, per germline. The V segment lost 6 bases and the J segment 12 bases; nucleotides outside the gene matches: 9. The chain's CDR3 is CASSIGAGEEYF. The CDR3 bases are TGTGCCAGCAGCATAGGAGCGGGAGAGGAGTACTTC.

The chain employs TRBV28 and TRBJ2-5; tentative D call: TRBD2 (6 bases). The J call may be wrong; the DNA end is better matched by TRBJ2-7. This CDR3 contains 14 residues. Germline values: CDR1 MDHEN, CDR2 SYDVKM. CDR3 amino acids: CASSDRDLPYEQYF. In DNA, the CDR3 is TGTGCCAGCAGTGACCGGGACTTACCCTACGAGCAGTACTTC.

V usage is TRBV7-9 and J usage is TRBJ1-4; 8 bases are shared with TRBD1. This CDR3 has 14 amino acids. Germline V gene sequence: CDR1 SEHNR, CDR2 FQNEAQ (reference sequence). V shed 5 bases and J 3 bases; nucleotides not matched to a gene: 2. The CDR3 here is CASSLGQANEKLFF. The DNA of the CDR3 is TGTGCCAGCAGCCTGGGACAGGCTAATGAAAAACTGTTTTTT.

In regard to this clone: Distinct nucleotide sequences in the sample also encode this CDR3. The gene calls are TRBV28 and TRBJ1-1; D is undetermined. Germline lookup yields CDR1 MDHEN and CDR2 SYDVKM. This CDR3 has 14 residues. The V end lost 1 base, the J end lost 0 bases, and 6 bases lay between the germline ends. Here the CDR3 DNA reads TGTGCCAGCAGTTTATACAGTATGAACACTGAAGCTTTCTTT. This translates into CASSLYSMNTEAFF.

The rearrangement uses TRBV4-1 and TRBJ2-1, with D possibly being TRBD2 (5 bases). The V end was cut by 0 bases, the J end by 10 bases, with 16 bases between. Germline V CDR1 and CDR2: MGHRA, YSYEKL. The CDR3 has 15 residues. CDR3: CASSQDRGGLDEQFF. CDR3 in DNA: TGCGCCAGCAGCCAAGATCGCGGCGGGCTCGACGAGCAGTTCTTC.

The chain employs TRBV27 and TRBJ2-5; no clear D. The V gene's germline CDR1 is MNHEY and CDR2 SMNVEV (reference sequence). Trimming took off 4 bases at V and 4 bases at J, with 13 bases between the two ends. CDR3 length equals 14 residues. CDR3 sequence reads: CASSSLGRGETQYF. The CDR3 DNA reads TGTGCCAGCAGTTCCCTCGGCCGCGGAGAGACCCAGTACTTC.

The genes are TRBV29-1 and TRBJ2-3; TRBD1 aligns across 7 bases. CDR3 size: 12 residues. V lost 6 bases and J lost 3; bases outside the gene matches: 3. Germline CDR1 reads SQVTM; CDR2 reads ANQGSEA. DNA for the CDR3: TGCAGCGTCGACAGGGAAACAGATACGCAGTATTTT. Amino acid sequence: CSVDRETDTQYF.

The rearrangement joins TRBV6-6 to TRBJ2-5, with TRBD1 as a possible D gene (6 bases). The V gene's germline CDR1 is MNHNY and CDR2 SVGAGI (reference sequence). V gave up 2 bases and J gave up 2 bases, with 9 bases separating them. The length of the CDR3 is 14 residues. The CDR3 reads CASSYAGQQETQYF. The CDR3 DNA is TGTGCCAGCAGTTACGCCGGACAGCAAGAGACCCAGTACTTC.

The rearrangement joins TRBV4-3 to TRBJ2-2, with D unclear. The CDR3 contains 14 residues. The germline CDR1 and CDR2 sequences are LGHNA and YSLEER. V lost 0 bases to trimming and J lost 3 bases, with 5 bases between them. The CDR3 reads CASSQEGDTGELFF. Here the CDR3 DNA reads TGCGCCAGCAGCCAAGAGGGCGACACCGGGGAGCTGTTTTTT.

This clone was counted a few times. This CDR3 reads CASSVQGRQPQHF. CDR3 DNA: TGTGCCAGCAGTGTCCAGGGACGTCAGCCCCAGCATTTT. The chain combines TRBV25-1 with TRBJ1-5; a possible D gene is TRBD1 (5 bases). CDR1 and CDR2 (germline): MGHDK, SYGVNS. V lost 4 bases, J lost 6 bases, and 10 bases lay in between. This CDR3 is built from 13 residues.

This chain joins TRBV29-1 and TRBJ2-1; TRBD1 agrees at 9 bases. In germline, CDR1 is SQVTM, CDR2 ANQGSEA. With V trimmed by 6 bases and J by 7 bases, 7 bases remained unmatched. This CDR3 spans 13 amino acids. The CDR3 reads CSVANRGRNEQFF. The DNA of the CDR3 is TGCAGCGTGGCTAACAGGGGGCGGAATGAGCAGTTCTTC.

The J gene is TRBJ2-3, the V gene TRBV6-5; D is perhaps TRBD1 (6 bases). CDR1 is MNHEY, CDR2 SVGAGI, per germline. This CDR3 spans 15 amino acids. Trimming left V 4 bases short and J 1 base short, with 12 bases between. CDR3 bases: TGTGCCAGCAGTTTCGGCAGGGGCGGCACAGATACGCAGTATTTT. Translating it yields CASSFGRGGTDTQYF.

This clone was observed once. The chain is built from TRBV9 and TRBJ2-3; possible D gene TRBD2, 6 bases. V lost 4 bases, J lost 2 bases, and 20 bases lay in between. The CDR3 is 17 residues long. The germline gives CDR1 SGDLS, CDR2 YYNGEE. CDR3 residues: CASSLRPGTDHTDTQYF. Here the CDR3 DNA reads TGTGCCAGCAGCCTACGCCCCGGGACTGACCACACAGATACGCAGTATTTT.

This clone turned up a few times. The chain couples TRBV28 to TRBJ1-1; D is unresolved. The germline V gene has CDR1 MDHEN and CDR2 SYDVKM. The CDR3 is 13 amino acids. The germline V and J ends were trimmed by 5 bases and 12 bases, with 19 bases remaining between them. The CDR3 DNA sequence: TGTGCCAGCAGTCCTCCGGTGGTGGATCGGACTTTCTTT. Its translation: CASSPPVVDRTFF.

V is TRBV11-2 and J is TRBJ2-7; D perhaps matches TRBD1 (6 bases). The CDR3 is 15 residues long. The germline V gene encodes CDR1 SGHAT and CDR2 FQNNGV. V was cut by 5 bases and J by 4 bases, with 18 bases left in between. In nucleotides, the CDR3 is TGTGCCAGCAGCGACCCAGGGGTCCTGGGTTACGAGCAGTACTTC. It codes for CASSDPGVLGYEQYF.

The chain employs TRBV9 and TRBJ2-2, with 15 positions matching TRBD2. Trimming cost V 2 bases and J 8 bases; bases outside gene matches: 10. Germline assignment: CDR1 SGDLS and CDR2 YYNGEE. The CDR3 spans 18 residues. CDR3 in DNA: TGTGCCAGCAGCGTGGTCCTGGGGACTAGCGGGAGGACGGGGGAGCTGTTTTTT. Encoded protein: CASSVVLGTSGRTGELFF.

This clone was observed a single time. The chain links TRBV15 to TRBJ2-7, with D possibly TRBD2 on 6 matching bases. V was cut by 1 base and J by 5 bases, with 15 bases left in between. Germline V lookup: CDR1 LNHNV, CDR2 YYDKDF (reference sequence). The CDR3 is 15 amino acids. CDR3 nucleotides: TGTGCCACCAGCAGAGGTTTACTAGCTCCGAACGAGCAGTACTTC. Encoded protein: CATSRGLLAPNEQYF.

The V call is TRBV5-6, the J call TRBJ1-1, with D hard to call. Germline CDR1 and CDR2: SGHDT and YYEEEE. The CDR3 totals 13 residues. The V end lost 1 base, the J end lost 3 bases, and 7 bases lay between the germline ends. This chain's CDR3 is CASSLSFYTEAFF. As DNA, the CDR3 is TGTGCCAGCAGCTTGTCTTTTTACACTGAAGCTTTCTTT. The entire variable domain, with the rest obtained from reference TRBV5-6 and TRBJ1-1, is as follows: DAGVTQSPTHLIKTRGQQVTLRCSPKSGHDTVSWYQQALGQGPQFIFQYYEEEERQRGNFPDRFSGHQFPNYSSELNVNALLLGDSALYLCASSLSFYTEAFFGQGTRLTVV.

With regard to this clone: In the same sample, other DNA sequences code for this CDR3. The rearrangement links TRBV15 to TRBJ2-7, with 8 positions matching TRBD2. CDR1 is LNHNV and CDR2 is YYDKDF in the germline V gene (reference sequence). V lost 0 bases and J lost 2; bases outside the gene matches: 6. The CDR3 covers 16 residues. CDR3: CATSRDMLAGTYEQYF. The CDR3 coding sequence is TGTGCCACCAGCAGAGATATGCTAGCGGGTACCTACGAGCAGTACTTC.